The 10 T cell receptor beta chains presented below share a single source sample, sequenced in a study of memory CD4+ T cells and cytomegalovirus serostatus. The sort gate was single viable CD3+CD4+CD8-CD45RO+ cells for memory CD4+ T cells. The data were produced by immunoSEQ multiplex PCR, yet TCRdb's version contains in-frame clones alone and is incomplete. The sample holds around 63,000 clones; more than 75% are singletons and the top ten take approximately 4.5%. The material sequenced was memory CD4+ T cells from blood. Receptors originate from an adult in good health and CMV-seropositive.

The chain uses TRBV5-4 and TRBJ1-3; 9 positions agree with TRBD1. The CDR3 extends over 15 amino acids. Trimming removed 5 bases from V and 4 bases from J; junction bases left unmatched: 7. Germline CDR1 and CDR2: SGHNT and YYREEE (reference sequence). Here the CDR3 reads CASRVGQGLGNTIYF. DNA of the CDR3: TGTGCCAGCAGGGTCGGACAGGGGTTGGGAAACACCATATATTTT.

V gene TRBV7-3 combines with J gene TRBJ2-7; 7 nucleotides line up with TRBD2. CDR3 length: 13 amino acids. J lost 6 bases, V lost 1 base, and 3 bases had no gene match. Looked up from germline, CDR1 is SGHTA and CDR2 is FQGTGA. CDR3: CASSLMGGAEQYF. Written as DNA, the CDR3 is TGTGCCAGCAGCTTAATGGGAGGGGCCGAGCAGTACTTC.

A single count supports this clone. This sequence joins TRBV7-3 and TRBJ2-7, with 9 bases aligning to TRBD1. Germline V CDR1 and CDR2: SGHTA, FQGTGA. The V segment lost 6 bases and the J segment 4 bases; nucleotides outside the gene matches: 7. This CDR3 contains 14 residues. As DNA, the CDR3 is TGTGCCAGCAGTCTCTCGGGACAGGGTTACGAGCAGTACTTC. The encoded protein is CASSLSGQGYEQYF.

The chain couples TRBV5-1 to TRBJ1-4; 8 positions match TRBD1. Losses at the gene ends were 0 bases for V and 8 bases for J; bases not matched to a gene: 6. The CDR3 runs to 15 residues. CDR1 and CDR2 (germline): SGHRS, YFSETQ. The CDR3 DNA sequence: TGCGCCAGCAGCTTGGGCCAGGGGGCCGGAGAAAAACTGTTTTTT. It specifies CASSLGQGAGEKLFF.

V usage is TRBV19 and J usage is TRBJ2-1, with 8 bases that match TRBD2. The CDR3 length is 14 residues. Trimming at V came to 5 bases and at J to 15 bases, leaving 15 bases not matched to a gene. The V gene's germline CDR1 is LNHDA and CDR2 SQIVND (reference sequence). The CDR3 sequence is CASSVPTAGTRWFF. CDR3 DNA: TGTGCCAGTAGTGTGCCCACGGCCGGGACTAGGTGGTTCTTC.

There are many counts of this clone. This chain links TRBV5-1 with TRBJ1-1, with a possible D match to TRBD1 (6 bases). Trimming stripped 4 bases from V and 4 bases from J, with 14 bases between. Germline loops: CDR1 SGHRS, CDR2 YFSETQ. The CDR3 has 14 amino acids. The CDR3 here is CASSPQGRSTEAFF. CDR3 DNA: TGCGCCAGCAGCCCCCAGGGGCGAAGCACTGAAGCTTTCTTT.

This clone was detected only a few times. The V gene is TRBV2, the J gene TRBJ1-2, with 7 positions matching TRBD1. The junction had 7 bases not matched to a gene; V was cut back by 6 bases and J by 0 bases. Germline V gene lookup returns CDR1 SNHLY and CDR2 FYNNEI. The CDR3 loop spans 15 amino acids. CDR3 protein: CASRAGQAPNYGYTF. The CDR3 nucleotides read TGTGCCAGCAGAGCTGGACAGGCGCCTAACTATGGCTACACCTTC.

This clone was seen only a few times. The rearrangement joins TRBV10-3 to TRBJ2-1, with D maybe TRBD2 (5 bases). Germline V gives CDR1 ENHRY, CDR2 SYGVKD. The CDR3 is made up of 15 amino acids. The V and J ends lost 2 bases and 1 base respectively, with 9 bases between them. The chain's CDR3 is CAISEKGGSYNEQFF. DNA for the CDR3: TGTGCCATCAGTGAGAAGGGCGGGTCCTACAATGAGCAGTTCTTC.

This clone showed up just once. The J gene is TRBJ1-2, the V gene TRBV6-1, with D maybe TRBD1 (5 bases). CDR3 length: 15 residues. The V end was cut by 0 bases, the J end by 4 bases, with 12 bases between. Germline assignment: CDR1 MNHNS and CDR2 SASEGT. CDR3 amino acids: CASSEAQGVSYGYTF. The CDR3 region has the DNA TGTGCCAGCAGTGAAGCGCAGGGAGTAAGCTATGGCTACACCTTC.

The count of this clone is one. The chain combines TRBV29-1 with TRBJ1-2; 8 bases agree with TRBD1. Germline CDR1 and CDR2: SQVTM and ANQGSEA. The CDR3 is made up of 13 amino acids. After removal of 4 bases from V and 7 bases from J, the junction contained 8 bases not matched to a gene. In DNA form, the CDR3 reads TGCAGCGTTGCCCAGGGGGCCTGGTCTGGCTACACCTTC. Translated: CSVAQGAWSGYTF.